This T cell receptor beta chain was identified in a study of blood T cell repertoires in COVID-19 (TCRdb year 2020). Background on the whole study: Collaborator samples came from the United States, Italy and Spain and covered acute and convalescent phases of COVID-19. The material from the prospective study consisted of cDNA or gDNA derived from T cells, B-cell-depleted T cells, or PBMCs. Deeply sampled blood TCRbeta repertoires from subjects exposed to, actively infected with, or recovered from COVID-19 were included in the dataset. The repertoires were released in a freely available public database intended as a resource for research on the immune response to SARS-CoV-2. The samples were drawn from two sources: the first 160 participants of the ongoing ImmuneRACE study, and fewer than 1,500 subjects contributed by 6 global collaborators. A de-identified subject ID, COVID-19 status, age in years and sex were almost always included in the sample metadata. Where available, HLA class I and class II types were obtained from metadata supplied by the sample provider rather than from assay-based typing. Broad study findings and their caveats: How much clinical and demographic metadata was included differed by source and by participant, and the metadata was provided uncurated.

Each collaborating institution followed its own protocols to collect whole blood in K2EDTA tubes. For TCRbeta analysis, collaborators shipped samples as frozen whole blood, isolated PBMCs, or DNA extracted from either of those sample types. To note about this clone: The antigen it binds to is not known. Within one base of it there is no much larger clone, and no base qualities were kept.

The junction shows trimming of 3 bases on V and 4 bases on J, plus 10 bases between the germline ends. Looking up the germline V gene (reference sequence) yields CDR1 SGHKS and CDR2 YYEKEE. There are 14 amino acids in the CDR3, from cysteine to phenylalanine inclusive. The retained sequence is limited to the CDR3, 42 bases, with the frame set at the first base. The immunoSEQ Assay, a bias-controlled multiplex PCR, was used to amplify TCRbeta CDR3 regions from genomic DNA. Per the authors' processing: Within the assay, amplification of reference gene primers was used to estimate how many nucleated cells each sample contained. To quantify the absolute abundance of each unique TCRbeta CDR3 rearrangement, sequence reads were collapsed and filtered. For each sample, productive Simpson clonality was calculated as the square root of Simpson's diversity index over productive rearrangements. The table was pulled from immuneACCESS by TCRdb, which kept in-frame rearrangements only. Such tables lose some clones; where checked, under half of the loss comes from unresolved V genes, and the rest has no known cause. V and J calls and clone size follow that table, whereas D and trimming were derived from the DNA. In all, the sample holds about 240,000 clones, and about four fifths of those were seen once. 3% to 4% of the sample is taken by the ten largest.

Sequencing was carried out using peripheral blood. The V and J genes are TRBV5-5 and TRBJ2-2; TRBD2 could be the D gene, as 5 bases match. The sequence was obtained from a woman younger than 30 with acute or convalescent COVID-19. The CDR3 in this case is CASSYGIFTGELFF. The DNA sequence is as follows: TGTGCCAGCAGCTACGGGATTTTCACCGGGGAGCTGTTTTTT.